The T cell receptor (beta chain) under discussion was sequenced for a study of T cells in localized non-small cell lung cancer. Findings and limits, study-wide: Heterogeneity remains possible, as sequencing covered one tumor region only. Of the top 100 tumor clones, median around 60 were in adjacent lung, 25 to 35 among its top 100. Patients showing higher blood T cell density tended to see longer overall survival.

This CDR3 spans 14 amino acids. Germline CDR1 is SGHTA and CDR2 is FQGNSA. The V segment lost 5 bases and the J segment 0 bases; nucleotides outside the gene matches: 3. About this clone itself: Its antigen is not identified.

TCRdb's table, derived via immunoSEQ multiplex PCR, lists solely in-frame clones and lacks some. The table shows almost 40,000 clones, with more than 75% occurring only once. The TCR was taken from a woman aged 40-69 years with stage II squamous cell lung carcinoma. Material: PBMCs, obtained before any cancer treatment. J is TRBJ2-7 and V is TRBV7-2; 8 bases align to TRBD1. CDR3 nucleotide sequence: TGTGCCAGCAGCCGACAGGGGAGCTCCTACGAGCAGTACTTC. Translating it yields CASSRQGSSYEQYF.